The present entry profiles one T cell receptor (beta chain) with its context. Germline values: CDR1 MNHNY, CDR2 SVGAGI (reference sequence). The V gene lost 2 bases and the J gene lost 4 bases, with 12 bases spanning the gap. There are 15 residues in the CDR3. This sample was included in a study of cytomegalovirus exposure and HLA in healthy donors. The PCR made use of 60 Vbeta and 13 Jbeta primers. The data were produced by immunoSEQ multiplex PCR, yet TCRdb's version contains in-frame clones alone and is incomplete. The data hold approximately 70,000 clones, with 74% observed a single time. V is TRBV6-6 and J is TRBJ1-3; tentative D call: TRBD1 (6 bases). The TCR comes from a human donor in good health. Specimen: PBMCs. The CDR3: CASSYTTGSGNTIYF. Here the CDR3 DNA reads TGTGCCAGCAGTTACACCACAGGGTCCGGAAACACCATATATTTT.